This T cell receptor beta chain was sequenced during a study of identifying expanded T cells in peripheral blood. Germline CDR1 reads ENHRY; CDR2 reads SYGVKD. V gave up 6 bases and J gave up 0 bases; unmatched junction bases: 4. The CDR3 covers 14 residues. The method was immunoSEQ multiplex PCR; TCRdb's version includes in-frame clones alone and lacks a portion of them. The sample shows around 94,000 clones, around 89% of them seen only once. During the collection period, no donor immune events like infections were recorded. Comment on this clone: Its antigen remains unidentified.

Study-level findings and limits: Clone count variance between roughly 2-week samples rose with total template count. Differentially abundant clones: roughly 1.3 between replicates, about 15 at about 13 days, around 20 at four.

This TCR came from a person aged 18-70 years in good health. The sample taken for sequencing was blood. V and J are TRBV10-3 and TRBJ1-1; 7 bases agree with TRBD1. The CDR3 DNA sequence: TGTGCCATCAGCTCGGGACAGATGAACACTGAAGCTTTCTTT. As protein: CAISSGQMNTEAFF.